This is a list of T cell receptor beta chains from one sample in a study of response to subunit inactivated influenza vaccine. TCRdb re-derived calls from the RT-PCR reads in MiXCR, one entry per CDR3 protein. This table holds more than 450,000 distinct CDR3 sequences, less than 10% found once. Sequences were derived from PBMCs from blood, sampled approximately 25 months after vaccination. Receptor source: a man in his fifties or sixties who received an inactivated influenza vaccine. CDR3s include the opening cysteine and the closing phenylalanine or tryptophan. The D gene is left open where the match is weak. The size entry is marked missing in some rows and otherwise reads once, few, many or a size class.

j_gene: TRBJ2-5; d_gene: .; v_gene: TRBV29-1; abundance: many; CDR3aa: CSVVEIFAKETQYF; CDR3nt: TGCAGCGTCGTGGAAATATTCGCGAAAGAGACCCAGTACTTC
j_gene: TRBJ1-5; d_gene: .; v_gene: TRBV7-2; abundance: many; CDR3aa: CASSRLGQPQHF; CDR3nt: TGTGCCAGCAGCCGTTTGGGTCAGCCCCAGCATTTT
j_gene: TRBJ1-4; d_gene: TRBD1; v_gene: TRBV7-2; abundance: few; CDR3aa: CASSFLGQGPEKLFF; CDR3nt: TGTGCCAGCAGCTTTTTGGGACAGGGTCCTGAAAAACTGTTTTTT
j_gene: TRBJ2-1; d_gene: .; v_gene: TRBV6-5; abundance: few; CDR3aa: CASSYSRLPTGNEQFF; CDR3nt: TGTGCCAGCAGTTACTCGAGATTACCGACTGGCAATGAGCAGTTCTTC
j_gene: TRBJ2-1; d_gene: TRBD2; v_gene: TRBV20-1; abundance: few; CDR3aa: CSARASGGAAEQFF; CDR3nt: TGCAGTGCTAGAGCTAGCGGGGGGGCAGCTGAGCAGTTCTTC
j_gene: TRBJ2-7; d_gene: .; v_gene: TRBV11-2; abundance: .; CDR3aa: CASSLGRRTHEQYF; CDR3nt: TGTGCCAGCAGCCTTGGACGGCGAACCCACGAGCAGTACTTC
j_gene: TRBJ1-2; d_gene: .; v_gene: TRBV5-5; abundance: many; CDR3aa: CASSLVRTATNYGYTF; CDR3nt: TGTGCCAGCAGCTTGGTACGGACAGCAACTAACTATGGCTACACCTTC
j_gene: TRBJ2-3; d_gene: TRBD1; v_gene: TRBV5-1; abundance: many; CDR3aa: CASRLDRARTDTQYF; CDR3nt: TGCGCCAGCAGATTGGACAGGGCTAGGACAGATACGCAGTATTTT
j_gene: TRBJ2-5; d_gene: TRBD1; v_gene: TRBV10-3; abundance: .; CDR3aa: CAIMQGQGIGETQYF; CDR3nt: TGTGCCATCATGCAAGGACAGGGGATTGGGGAGACCCAGTACTTC
j_gene: TRBJ2-7; d_gene: TRBD1; v_gene: TRBV11-2; abundance: few; CDR3aa: CASGGQDYEQYF; CDR3nt: TGTGCCAGCGGGGGACAGGACTACGAGCAGTACTTC
j_gene: TRBJ2-7; d_gene: .; v_gene: TRBV11-2; abundance: .; CDR3aa: CASSLVGGVSYEQYF; CDR3nt: TGTGCCAGCAGCTTAGTTGGCGGTGTTTCCTACGAGCAGTACTTC
j_gene: TRBJ2-2; d_gene: .; v_gene: TRBV4-3; abundance: few; CDR3aa: CASSPGRDTSNTGELFF; CDR3nt: TGCGCCAGCAGCCCGGGTAGGGACACTTCGAACACCGGGGAGCTGTTTTTT
j_gene: TRBJ1-2; d_gene: .; v_gene: TRBV23-1; abundance: few; CDR3aa: CASSQCHTGLGGYTF; CDR3nt: TGCGCCAGCAGTCAATGCCACACCGGGCTCGGAGGCTACACCTTC
j_gene: TRBJ2-7; d_gene: .; v_gene: TRBV7-2; abundance: few; CDR3aa: CASSLKPTTYEQYF; CDR3nt: TGTGCCAGCAGCTTGAAACCAACCACCTACGAGCAGTACTTC
j_gene: TRBJ1-6; d_gene: .; v_gene: TRBV10-3; abundance: .; CDR3aa: CAIGFDRNNSPLHF; CDR3nt: TGTGCCATCGGTTTCGACAGAAATAATTCACCCCTCCACTTT
j_gene: TRBJ1-1; d_gene: .; v_gene: TRBV7-2; abundance: .; CDR3aa: CASSIKSRNTEAFF; CDR3nt: TGTGCCAGCAGCATAAAATCACGGAACACTGAAGCTTTCTTT
j_gene: TRBJ2-1; d_gene: TRBD1; v_gene: TRBV10-3; abundance: few; CDR3aa: CAISDREAKEQFF; CDR3nt: TGTGCCATCTCGGACAGGGAGGCTAAGGAGCAGTTCTTC
j_gene: TRBJ1-1; d_gene: .; v_gene: TRBV5-1; abundance: .; CDR3aa: CASSFRGLTNTEAFF; CDR3nt: TGCGCCAGCAGCTTCAGGGGCTTGACGAACACTGAAGCTTTCTTT
j_gene: TRBJ1-5; d_gene: .; v_gene: TRBV20-1; abundance: .; CDR3aa: CSATAGSDGNQPQHF; CDR3nt: TGCAGTGCCACCGCCGGGTCCGACGGGAATCAGCCCCAGCATTTT
j_gene: TRBJ1-2; d_gene: .; v_gene: TRBV5-1; abundance: few; CDR3aa: CASGSGTIYGYTF; CDR3nt: TGCGCCAGCGGATCTGGCACCATCTATGGCTACACCTTC
j_gene: TRBJ2-2; d_gene: .; v_gene: TRBV19; abundance: .; CDR3aa: CASSTSWRANGELFF; CDR3nt: TGTGCCAGTAGTACCTCCTGGAGGGCAAACGGGGAGCTGTTTTTT